A single sample is the source of the 27 T cell receptor beta chains below, sequenced in a study of T cells in Graves' hyperthyroidism and ophthalmopathy. The investigators amplified TCR beta CDR3 regions from RNA transcripts. First-round RT-PCR with HTBI primers amplified the TCR CDR3 region. TCRdb analysed the multiplex PCR reads with MiXCR anew, one entry per CDR3 protein. The repertoire holds a few hundred thousand distinct CDR3 sequences, roughly 13% seen once, with 30% to 35% in the top ten. The source material was blood. These receptors all come from a woman between 35 and 50 years old with Graves' ophthalmopathy.

This clonotype came up a few times. This chain uses TRBV4-1 with TRBJ2-5; 8 bases map to TRBD2. Losses at the gene ends were 1 base for V and 2 bases for J; bases not matched to a gene: 6. Per germline, CDR1 MGHRA and CDR2 YSYEKL. The CDR3 sequence is 16 residues long. This CDR3 reads CASSQGRAGVQETQYF. The CDR3 nucleotides read TGCGCCAGCAGCCAAGGTCGAGCGGGGGTTCAAGAGACCCAGTACTTC.

J is TRBJ1-1 and V is TRBV4-1; D gene ambiguous. CDR3 length: 17 residues. Germline loops: CDR1 MGHRA, CDR2 YSYEKL. V lost 1 base, J lost 0 bases, and 15 bases lay in between. In DNA form, the CDR3 reads TGCGCCAGCAGCCAAGGTCGTACAGTCGGAATGAACACTGAAGCTTTCTTT. This encodes CASSQGRTVGMNTEAFF.

There are many counts of this clonotype. The chain combines TRBV2 with TRBJ2-5; no clear D gene. CDR3 length: 13 amino acids. V shed 7 bases and J shed 1 base, with 10 bases lying between them. Per germline, CDR1 SNHLY and CDR2 FYNNEI. CDR3 bases: TGTGCCAGCAATTTAGGGCTCCAAGAGACCCAGTACTTC. Its protein product is CASNLGLQETQYF. The whole variable domain, remainder taken from reference TRBV2 and TRBJ2-5, is EPEVTQTPSHQVTQMGQEVILRCVPISNHLYFYWYRQILGQKVEFLVSFYNNEISEKSEIFDDQFSVERPDGSNFTLKIRSTKLEDSAMYFCASNLGLQETQYFGPGTRLLVL.

The CDR3 loop is CAWKKGRGYEQYF. CDR3 DNA sequence: TGTGCCTGGAAAAAGGGAAGGGGGTACGAGCAGTACTTC. The rearrangement links TRBV30 to TRBJ2-7; tentatively, D is TRBD1 (6 bases). The V gene lost 4 bases and the J gene lost 4 bases, with 14 bases spanning the gap. The CDR3 is 13 residues long. Germline CDR1 is GTSNPN and CDR2 is SVGIG (reference sequence).

This clonotype appeared many times. The chain combines TRBV28 with TRBJ2-1, with D possibly being TRBD1 (7 bases). In germline, CDR1 is MDHEN, CDR2 SYDVKM. This CDR3 has 15 residues. Trimming removed 10 bases from V and 3 bases from J, with 19 bases in between. In DNA, the CDR3 is TGTGCCAACAATGGGGCGGGACAGTTCTACAATGAGCAGTTCTTC. As protein: CANNGAGQFYNEQFF. Based on the CDR3 plus reference TRBV28 and TRBJ2-1, the full variable domain is DVKVTQSSRYLVKRTGEKVFLECVQDMDHENMFWYRQDPGLGLRLIYFSYDVKMKEKGDIPEGYSVSREKKERFSLILESASTNQTSMYLCANNGAGQFYNEQFFGPGTRLTVL.

This clonotype showed up just a few times. The chain has TRBV29-1 and TRBJ2-6, with TRBD1 as a possible D gene (6 bases). Per the germline V gene, CDR1 is SQVTM and CDR2 is ANQGSEA. The CDR3 length is 18 residues. Trimming removed 2 bases at V and 0 bases at J, with 17 bases between. CDR3 residues: CSVEKVSQGSSGANVLTF. As DNA, the CDR3 is TGCAGCGTTGAAAAGGTGAGTCAGGGGAGCTCTGGGGCCAACGTCCTGACTTTC.

With respect to this clonotype: No DNA is shown, since the ends of the CDR3 on it are uncertain; the CDR3 is the one TCRdb lists. The chain carries TRBV6-2 or TRBV6-3 and TRBJ2-1; the table's D gene call, TRBD2, was not cross checked with the DNA. The CDR3 comprises 15 residues, both ends counted. Looked up from germline, CDR1 is MNHEY and CDR2 is SVGEGT. CDR3 region: CASSYVAGGNNEKFF.

A few counts support this clonotype. The V gene is TRBV7-9, the J gene TRBJ1-1; a possible D gene is TRBD1 (5 bases). Germline CDR1 is SEHNR and CDR2 is FQNEAQ (reference sequence). V dropped 2 bases and J dropped 1 base, with 14 bases sitting between them. The CDR3 extends over 16 amino acids. CDR3 loop: CASSLRGGQTNTEAFF. CDR3 bases: TGTGCCAGCAGCTTAAGGGGTGGCCAGACGAACACTGAAGCTTTCTTT.

This clonotype has a count of ten or more. The gene calls are TRBV28 and TRBJ2-3; D uncertain. V was shortened by 4 bases and J by 2 bases, with 10 bases between the two germline ends. Germline-derived CDR1 and CDR2 are MDHEN and SYDVKM. The CDR3 extends over 14 amino acids. The CDR3 reads CASSSHIHTDTQYF. In DNA form, the CDR3 reads TGTGCCAGCAGTTCACACATTCACACAGATACGCAGTATTTT.

The sample holds many counts of this clonotype. The gene calls are TRBV2 and TRBJ2-2; D remains unclear. The germline V gene encodes CDR1 SNHLY and CDR2 FYNNEI. Trimming stripped 2 bases from V and 4 bases from J, with 8 bases between. This CDR3 has 14 residues. The CDR3 reads CASSEMGSTGELFF. The CDR3 DNA is TGTGCCAGCAGTGAAATGGGTAGCACCGGGGAGCTGTTTTTT.

This clonotype was recorded at least ten times. This chain links TRBV12-5 with TRBJ1-1; D unclear. The CDR3 sequence is 14 residues long. V shed 3 bases and J shed 0 bases, with 8 bases lying between them. Germline V lookup: CDR1 LGHNT, CDR2 FRNRAP. CDR3 coding DNA: TGTGCTAGTGGTTTCGGGGAGATGAACACTGAAGCTTTCTTT. Protein product: CASGFGEMNTEAFF.

The V call is TRBV6-8, the J call TRBJ2-7; D ambiguous. The length of the CDR3 is 13 residues. V lost 5 bases and J lost 2, with 10 bases in between. The germline V gene encodes CDR1 MNHGY and CDR2 SAAAGT. CDR3 sequence reads: CASSPYNPYEQYF. The CDR3 DNA is TGTGCCAGCAGTCCCTACAACCCCTACGAGCAGTACTTC.

The sample holds many counts of this clonotype. The chain is built from TRBV2 and TRBJ1-2; tentative D call: TRBD1 (5 bases). This CDR3 spans 14 amino acids. Deletions cut 2 bases from V and 4 bases from J, with 11 bases between. Germline CDR1 is SNHLY and CDR2 is FYNNEI. In DNA, the CDR3 is TGTGCCAGCAGTGAAAGTGTGGGACTCTATGGCTACACCTTC. Translating gives CASSESVGLYGYTF.

This clonotype has ten or more counts. This chain connects TRBV2 to TRBJ2-2; no reliable D call. In germline, CDR1 is SNHLY, CDR2 FYNNEI. The CDR3 loop spans 14 amino acids. Trimming stripped 2 bases from V and 5 bases from J, with 9 bases between. CDR3 residues: CASSETGRTGELFF. The DNA for the CDR3 is TGTGCCAGCAGTGAAACCGGGCGGACCGGGGAGCTGTTTTTT. The complete variable domain, with remaining parts taken from reference TRBV2 and TRBJ2-2, reads EPEVTQTPSHQVTQMGQEVILRCVPISNHLYFYWYRQILGQKVEFLVSFYNNEISEKSEIFDDQFSVERPDGSNFTLKIRSTKLEDSAMYFCASSETGRTGELFFGEGSRLTVL.

This clonotype was detected many times. The CDR3 spells CSAKDLPGQPQHF. The CDR3 DNA reads as TGCAGTGCCAAGGACCTCCCAGGTCAGCCCCAGCATTTT. The rearrangement uses TRBV20-1 and TRBJ1-5; D not resolved. Trimming shortened V by 6 bases and J by 6 bases, and 15 bases separated the two germline ends. Germline CDR1 is DFQATT and CDR2 is SNEGSKA (reference sequence). The CDR3 has 13 residues.

This clonotype has only a few counts. This rearrangement joins TRBV3-1 to TRBJ2-1; a weak D match, TRBD1 (5 bases). Looked up from germline, CDR1 is LGHDT and CDR2 is YNNKEL (reference sequence). This CDR3 region has 16 residues. V dropped 4 bases and J dropped 7 bases, with 20 bases sitting between them. The CDR3: CASSPHPIAGRNEQFF. CDR3 sequence (DNA): TGTGCCAGCAGCCCTCACCCTATAGCAGGGCGAAATGAGCAGTTCTTC.

The rearrangement links TRBV7-2 to TRBJ2-1, with TRBD2 matching 11 bases. The germline gives CDR1 SGHTA, CDR2 FQGNSA. With V trimmed by 3 bases and J by 0 bases, 10 bases remained unmatched. This CDR3 has 19 amino acids. The CDR3: CASSFKLAGVIPSYNEQFF. The CDR3 DNA is TGTGCCAGCAGCTTTAAACTAGCGGGAGTGATTCCCTCCTACAATGAGCAGTTCTTC.

This clonotype showed up many times. The chain's CDR3 is CASSVANQETQYF. The CDR3 nucleotides read TGTGCCAGCAGTGTTGCAAATCAAGAGACCCAGTACTTC. The chain recombines TRBV2 with TRBJ2-5; D remains ambiguous. Germline V lookup: CDR1 SNHLY, CDR2 FYNNEI. Between the trimmed V and J ends, which lost 4 bases and 2 bases, there was a span of 8 bases. This CDR3 region has 13 residues.

The V and J genes are TRBV10-3 and TRBJ2-3; D might be TRBD1 or TRBD2, each matching 5 bases. CDR3 length: 14 residues. V dropped 11 bases and J dropped 1 base, with 16 bases sitting between them. Germline V lookup: CDR1 ENHRY, CDR2 SYGVKD. The CDR3 protein is CAHQSGHGTDTQYF. CDR3 DNA sequence: TGTGCCCACCAGTCGGGGCACGGCACAGATACGCAGTATTTT.

This clonotype was recorded many times. The V call is TRBV11-2, the J call TRBJ2-5; 11 bases are a match to TRBD2. Germline V gives CDR1 SGHAT, CDR2 FQNNGV. The CDR3 totals 17 residues. V lost 3 bases to trimming and J lost 2 bases; unmatched junction nucleotides: 8. In DNA form, the CDR3 reads TGTGCCAGCAGCTTTGGCCGGACTAGCGGGCAACAAGAGACCCAGTACTTC. This codes for CASSFGRTSGQQETQYF.

This clonotype was counted many times. The CDR3 region has the DNA TGTGCCAGCAGTCCTCCAGGGGCCACCACAGATACGCAGTATTTT. This encodes CASSPPGATTDTQYF. The V and J genes are TRBV12-3 or TRBV12-4 and TRBJ2-3, with a weak D call TRBD1 (6 bases). The V and J ends lost 5 bases and 2 bases respectively, with 14 bases between them. The CDR3 is made up of 15 amino acids.

This clonotype was seen many times. V usage is TRBV6-1 and J usage is TRBJ2-3; 7 bases align to TRBD2. The length of the CDR3 is 16 residues. Germline CDR1 MNHNS, CDR2 SASEGT. V lost 3 bases and J lost 5; bases outside the gene matches: 11. The CDR3 is CASSDRSAGVLDTQYF. As DNA, the CDR3 is TGTGCCAGCAGTGATCGGTCGGCGGGAGTGTTAGATACGCAGTATTTT.

This clonotype occurred many times. The chain carries TRBV6-1 and TRBJ1-2, with D unclear. V was trimmed by 1 base and J by 2 bases, leaving 8 bases between them. CDR3 length: 14 amino acids. CDR1 and CDR2 (germline): MNHNS, SASEGT. This CDR3 reads CASSEVPGNYGYTF. The CDR3 DNA follows: TGTGCCAGCAGTGAAGTCCCGGGAAACTATGGCTACACCTTC.

This clonotype was detected only a few times. The rearrangement links TRBV13 to TRBJ2-7; perhaps TRBD1 as D (6 bases). Germline assignment: CDR1 PRHDT and CDR2 FYEKMQ (reference sequence). CDR3 length: 16 residues. V was pared by 2 bases and J by 5 bases, with 19 bases between. Here the CDR3 DNA reads TGTGCCAGCAGCTTAAAGTTGAGGACAGCTCCCAACGAGCAGTACTTC. Translation gives CASSLKLRTAPNEQYF.

This clonotype was recorded many times. The chain employs TRBV7-9 and TRBJ2-7, with D maybe TRBD1 (6 bases). Trimming left V 4 bases short and J 3 bases short, with 16 bases between. CDR1 is SEHNR and CDR2 is FQNEAQ in the germline V gene (reference sequence). The CDR3 contains 15 residues. CDR3 in amino acids: CASSWGQGGGYEQYF. DNA of the CDR3: TGTGCCAGCAGCTGGGGACAAGGCGGAGGCTACGAGCAGTACTTC.

This clonotype occurred many times. The gene calls are TRBV28 and TRBJ2-1; D is possibly TRBD1 (5 bases). Per germline, CDR1 MDHEN and CDR2 SYDVKM. V lost 6 bases and J 0 bases, leaving 15 bases between the germline ends. The CDR3 sequence is 16 residues long. The DNA of the CDR3 is TGTGCCAGCAGCCCCATCCATAGGGGCTCCTACAATGAGCAGTTCTTC. Encoded protein: CASSPIHRGSYNEQFF. The full variable domain, completed using reference TRBV28 and TRBJ2-1, is DVKVTQSSRYLVKRTGEKVFLECVQDMDHENMFWYRQDPGLGLRLIYFSYDVKMKEKGDIPEGYSVSREKKERFSLILESASTNQTSMYLCASSPIHRGSYNEQFFGPGTRLTVL.

The chain employs TRBV7-9 and TRBJ1-6; 7 bases map to TRBD1. The CDR3 covers 14 residues. Germline V lookup: CDR1 SEHNR, CDR2 FQNEAQ (reference sequence). With V trimmed by 1 base and J by 8 bases, 2 bases remained unmatched. The chain's CDR3 is CASSLEGGHSPLHF. For the CDR3, the DNA is TGTGCCAGCAGCTTAGAAGGGGGCCATTCACCCCTCCACTTT.